This T cell receptor beta chain emerged from a study of shared clonotypes between healthy human individuals. Study-level findings and limits: The low donor count limited represented genetic and exposure-history diversity.

Every contributor of samples was a Caucasian grown-up residing in Nashville, Tennessee. Concerning this clone itself: Its cognate antigen is unknown.

Assay runs were performed at deep level. The authors ran unsorted PBMC replicate PCRs on 250 to 300 ng DNA, approximately 31,000 T cell genomes. The table came from immunoSEQ multiplex PCR; TCRdb's copy has only in-frame clones and leaves some out. The table has around 500,000 clones, more than 65% seen once. This clonotype originated in a woman aged 40 to 55 in good health. Some clones in this sample may be carry-over from other donors' samples. The source material was PBMCs.

The chain's CDR3 is CASSPGRNYGYTF. CDR3 DNA sequence: TGTGCCAGCAGCCCGGGACGGAACTATGGCTACACCTTC. This chain connects TRBV14 to TRBJ1-2, with a tentative D call TRBD1 (5 bases). Per germline, CDR1 SGHDN and CDR2 FVKESK. This CDR3 spans 13 amino acids. Trimming cost V 4 bases and J 2 bases, with 8 bases left between them.